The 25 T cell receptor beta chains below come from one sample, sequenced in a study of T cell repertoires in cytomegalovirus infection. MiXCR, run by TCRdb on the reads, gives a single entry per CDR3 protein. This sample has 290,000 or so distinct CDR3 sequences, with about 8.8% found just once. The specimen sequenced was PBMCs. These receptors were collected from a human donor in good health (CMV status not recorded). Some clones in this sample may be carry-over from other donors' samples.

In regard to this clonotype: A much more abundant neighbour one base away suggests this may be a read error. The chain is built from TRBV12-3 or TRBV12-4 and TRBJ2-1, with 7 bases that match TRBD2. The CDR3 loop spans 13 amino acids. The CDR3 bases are TGTGTCAGCAGTGGGGGGGTTAACTCTAAGCAGTTCTTC. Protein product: CVSSGGVNSKQFF.

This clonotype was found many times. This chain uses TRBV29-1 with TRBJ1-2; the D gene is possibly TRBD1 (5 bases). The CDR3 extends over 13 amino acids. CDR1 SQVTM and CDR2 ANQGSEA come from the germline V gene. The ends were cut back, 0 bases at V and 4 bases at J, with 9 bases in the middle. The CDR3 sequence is CSVEDQGIYGYTF. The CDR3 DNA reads TGCAGCGTTGAAGATCAGGGCATCTATGGCTACACCTTC.

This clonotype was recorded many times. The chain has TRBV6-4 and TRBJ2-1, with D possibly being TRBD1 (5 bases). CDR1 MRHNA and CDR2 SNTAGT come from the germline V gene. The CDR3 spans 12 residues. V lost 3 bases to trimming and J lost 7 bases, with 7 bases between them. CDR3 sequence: CASSEQENEQFF. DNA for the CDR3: TGTGCCAGCAGTGAACAGGAGAATGAGCAGTTCTTC.

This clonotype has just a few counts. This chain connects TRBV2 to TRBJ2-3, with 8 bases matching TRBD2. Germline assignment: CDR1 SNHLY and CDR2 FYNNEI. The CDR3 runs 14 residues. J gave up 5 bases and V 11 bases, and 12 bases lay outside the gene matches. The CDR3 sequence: CAHIGGGPRDTQYF. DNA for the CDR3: TGTGCCCACATCGGGGGGGGGCCTAGAGATACGCAGTATTTT.

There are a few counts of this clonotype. The DNA for the CDR3 is TGTGCCAGTAGTATACGGTCGGGGTACAATGAGCAGTTCTTC. Translated, it gives CASSIRSGYNEQFF. This sequence joins TRBV19 and TRBJ2-1; possibly TRBD2 for D (5 bases). Germline loops: CDR1 LNHDA, CDR2 SQIVND (reference sequence). The CDR3 runs 14 residues. V was shortened by 2 bases and J by 4 bases, with 9 bases between the two germline ends. Full variable domain (outside the CDR3, taken from reference TRBV19 and TRBJ2-1): DGGITQSPKYLFRKEGQNVTLSCEQNLNHDAMYWYRQDPGQGLRLIYYSQIVNDFQKGDIAEGYSVSREKKESFPLTVTSAQKNPTAFYLCASSIRSGYNEQFFGPGTRLTVL.

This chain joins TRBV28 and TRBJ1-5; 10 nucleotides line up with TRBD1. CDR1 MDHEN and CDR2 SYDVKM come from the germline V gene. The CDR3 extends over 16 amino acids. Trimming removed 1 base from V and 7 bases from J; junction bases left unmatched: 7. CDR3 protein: CASSLFGTGASQPQHF. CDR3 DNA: TGTGCCAGCAGTTTATTCGGGACAGGGGCTAGCCAGCCCCAGCATTTT.

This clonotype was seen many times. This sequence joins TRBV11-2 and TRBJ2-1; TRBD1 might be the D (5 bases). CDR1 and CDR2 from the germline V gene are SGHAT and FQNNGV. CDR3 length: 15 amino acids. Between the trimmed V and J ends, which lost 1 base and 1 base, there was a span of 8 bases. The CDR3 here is CASSLVRVSYNEQFF. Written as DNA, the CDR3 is TGTGCCAGCAGCTTAGTCAGGGTGTCCTACAATGAGCAGTTCTTC. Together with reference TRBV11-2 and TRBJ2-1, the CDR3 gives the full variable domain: EAGVAQSPRYKIIEKRQSVAFWCNPISGHATLYWYQQILGQGPKLLIQFQNNGVVDDSQLPKDRFSAERLKGVDSTLKIQPAKLEDSAVYLCASSLVRVSYNEQFFGPGTRLTVL.

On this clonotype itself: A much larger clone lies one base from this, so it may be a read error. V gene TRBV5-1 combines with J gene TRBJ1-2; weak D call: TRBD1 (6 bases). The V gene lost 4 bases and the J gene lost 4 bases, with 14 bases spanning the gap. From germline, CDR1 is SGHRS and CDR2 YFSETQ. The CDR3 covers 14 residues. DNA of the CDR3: TGCGCCAGCAGCGTCCCCTGGACAGTCTATGGCTACACCTTC. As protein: CASSVPWTVYGYTF.

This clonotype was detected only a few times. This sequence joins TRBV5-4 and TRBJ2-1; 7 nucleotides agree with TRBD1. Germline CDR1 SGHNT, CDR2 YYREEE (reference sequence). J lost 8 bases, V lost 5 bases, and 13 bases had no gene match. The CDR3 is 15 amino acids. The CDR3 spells CASRVGQEAFHEQFF. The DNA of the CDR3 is TGTGCCAGCAGGGTCGGACAGGAGGCTTTCCATGAGCAGTTCTTC. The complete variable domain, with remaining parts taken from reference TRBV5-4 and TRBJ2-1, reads ETGVTQSPTHLIKTRGQQVTLRCSSQSGHNTVSWYQQALGQGPQFIFQYYREEENGRGNFPPRFSGLQFPNYSSELNVNALELDDSALYLCASRVGQEAFHEQFFGPGTRLTVL.

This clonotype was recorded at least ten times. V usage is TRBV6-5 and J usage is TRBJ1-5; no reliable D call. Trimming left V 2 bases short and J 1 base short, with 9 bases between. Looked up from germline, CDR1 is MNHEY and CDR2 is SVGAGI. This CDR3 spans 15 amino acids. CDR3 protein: CASSYQRGSNQPQHF. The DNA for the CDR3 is TGTGCCAGCAGTTACCAAAGAGGGAGCAATCAGCCCCAGCATTTT.

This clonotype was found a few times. The CDR3 bases are TGCGCCAGCAGCCGGATTTCGGGGCCTCAGGATACGCAGTATTTT. This translates into CASSRISGPQDTQYF. The chain is built from TRBV4-3 and TRBJ2-3; D tentatively reads TRBD1 or TRBD2 (5 bases each). This CDR3 comprises 15 residues. Trimming took off 4 bases at V and 6 bases at J, with 17 bases between the two ends. Looked up from germline, CDR1 is LGHNA and CDR2 is YSLEER.

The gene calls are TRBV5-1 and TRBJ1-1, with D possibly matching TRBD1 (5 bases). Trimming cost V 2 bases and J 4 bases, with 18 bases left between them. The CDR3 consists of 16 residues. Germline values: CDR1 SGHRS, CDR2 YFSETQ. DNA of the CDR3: TGCGCCAGCAGCTTCTCCGGACGGGGCTCTTTCACTGAAGCTTTCTTT. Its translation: CASSFSGRGSFTEAFF.

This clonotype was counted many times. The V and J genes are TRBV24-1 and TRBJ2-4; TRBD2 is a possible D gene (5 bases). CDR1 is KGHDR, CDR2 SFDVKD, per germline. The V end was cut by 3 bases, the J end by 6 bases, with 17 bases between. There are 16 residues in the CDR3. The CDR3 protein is CATSDEGPPGINIQYF. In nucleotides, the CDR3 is TGTGCCACCAGTGATGAAGGGCCTCCCGGGATAAACATTCAGTACTTC.

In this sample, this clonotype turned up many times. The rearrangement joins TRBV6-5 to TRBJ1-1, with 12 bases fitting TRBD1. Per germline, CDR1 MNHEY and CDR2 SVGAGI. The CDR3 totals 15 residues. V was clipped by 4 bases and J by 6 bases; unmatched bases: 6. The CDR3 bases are TGTGCCAGCAGTTTACGGGGGACAGGGGGCTCTGAAGCTTTCTTT. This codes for CASSLRGTGGSEAFF.

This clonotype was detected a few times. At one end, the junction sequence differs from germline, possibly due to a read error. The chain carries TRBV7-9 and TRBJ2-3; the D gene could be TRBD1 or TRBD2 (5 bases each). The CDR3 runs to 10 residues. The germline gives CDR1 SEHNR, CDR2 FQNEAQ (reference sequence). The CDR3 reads CAGALDTQYF. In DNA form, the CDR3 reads TGCGCCGGGGCCTTGGATACGCAGTATTTT.

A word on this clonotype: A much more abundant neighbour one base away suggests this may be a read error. The CDR3 sequence: CASSLELMTFF. As DNA, the CDR3 is TGTGCCAGCAGCCTAGAACTAATGACTTTCTTT. The chain employs TRBV5-5 and TRBJ1-1; D ambiguous. Germline V gives CDR1 SGHKS, CDR2 YYEKEE (reference sequence). This CDR3 has 11 residues. Trimming pared 4 bases from V and 12 bases from J, leaving 13 bases between.

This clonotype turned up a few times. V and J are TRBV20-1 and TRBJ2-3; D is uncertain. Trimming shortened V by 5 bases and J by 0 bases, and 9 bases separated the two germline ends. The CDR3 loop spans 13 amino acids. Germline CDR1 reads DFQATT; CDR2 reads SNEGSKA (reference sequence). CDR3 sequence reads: CSAGRTSTDTQYF. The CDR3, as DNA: TGCAGTGCTGGACGGACGAGCACAGATACGCAGTATTTT.

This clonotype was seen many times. CDR3 bases: TGTGCCAGTAGAAATCAGAGAACTAATGAAAAACTGTTTTTT. Protein sequence: CASRNQRTNEKLFF. This sequence joins TRBV2 and TRBJ1-4; no reliable D call. CDR1 is SNHLY and CDR2 is FYNNEI in the germline V gene. The germline V and J ends were trimmed by 9 bases and 1 base, with 12 bases remaining between them. This CDR3 comprises 14 residues.

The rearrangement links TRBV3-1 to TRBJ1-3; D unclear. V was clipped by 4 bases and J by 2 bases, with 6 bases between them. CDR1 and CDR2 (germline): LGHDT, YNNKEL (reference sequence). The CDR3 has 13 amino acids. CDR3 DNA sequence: TGTGCCAGCAGCCCCTCCGCTGGAAACACCATATATTTT. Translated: CASSPSAGNTIYF.

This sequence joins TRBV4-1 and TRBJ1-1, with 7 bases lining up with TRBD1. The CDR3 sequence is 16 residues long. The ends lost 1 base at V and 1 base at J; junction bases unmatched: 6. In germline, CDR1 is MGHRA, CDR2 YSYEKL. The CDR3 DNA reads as TGCGCCAGCAGCCAAGGCCCGGGACAGTGGAACACTGAAGCTTTCTTT. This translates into CASSQGPGQWNTEAFF.

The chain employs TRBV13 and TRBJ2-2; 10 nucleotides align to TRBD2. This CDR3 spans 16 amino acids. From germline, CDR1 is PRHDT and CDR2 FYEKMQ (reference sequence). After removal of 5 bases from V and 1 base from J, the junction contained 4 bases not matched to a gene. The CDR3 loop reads CASSPLAGENTGELFF. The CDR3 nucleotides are TGTGCCAGCAGCCCTCTAGCGGGGGAGAACACCGGGGAGCTGTTTTTT.

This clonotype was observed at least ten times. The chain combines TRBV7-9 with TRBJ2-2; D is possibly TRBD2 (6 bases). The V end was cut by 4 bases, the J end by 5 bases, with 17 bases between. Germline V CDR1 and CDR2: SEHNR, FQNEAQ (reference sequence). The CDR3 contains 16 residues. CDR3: CASSSGLVWATGELFF. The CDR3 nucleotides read TGTGCCAGCAGCTCGGGACTTGTATGGGCGACCGGGGAGCTGTTTTTT.

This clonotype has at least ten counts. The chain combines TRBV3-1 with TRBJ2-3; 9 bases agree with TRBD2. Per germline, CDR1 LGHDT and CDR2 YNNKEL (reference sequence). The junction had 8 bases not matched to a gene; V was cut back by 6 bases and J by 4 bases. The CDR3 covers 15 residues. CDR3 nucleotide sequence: TGTGCCAGCAGACGTGCTAGCGGGGCGGCAGATACGCAGTATTTT. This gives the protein CASRRASGAADTQYF.

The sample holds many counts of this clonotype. The CDR3 region has the DNA TGTGCCAGCAGCTTGCGGTGGTCCTACGAGCAGTACTTC. This sequence encodes CASSLRWSYEQYF. The chain recombines TRBV7-9 with TRBJ2-7, with D uncertain. Germline CDR1 SEHNR, CDR2 FQNEAQ (reference sequence). This CDR3 contains 13 residues. V shed 3 bases and J shed 1 base, with 7 bases lying between them.

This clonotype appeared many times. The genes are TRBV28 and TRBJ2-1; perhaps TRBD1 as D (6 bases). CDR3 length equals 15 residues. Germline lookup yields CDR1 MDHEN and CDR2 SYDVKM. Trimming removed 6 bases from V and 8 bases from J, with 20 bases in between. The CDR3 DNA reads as TGTGCCAGCAGCCGACTCACAGGGACATGGGATGAGCAGTTCTTC. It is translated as CASSRLTGTWDEQFF.